The rows below give T cell receptor beta chains drawn from one sample of a study of blood T cell repertoires in COVID-19. Method: immunoSEQ multiplex PCR; TCRdb's copy keeps in-frame clones and lacks some. The table records roughly 200,000 clones, 85% to 90% of them present only once. The specimen sequenced was PBMCs or T cells enriched from blood (not recorded which). The source is a man aged 40-49 years who had recovered from COVID-19. CDR3s include the opening cysteine and the closing phenylalanine or tryptophan. D genes are given only for firm matches. The size entry is marked missing in some rows and otherwise reads once, few, many or a size class.

V gene: TRBV5-4
CDR3 length: 15
D gene: TRBD1
clone size: -
J gene: TRBJ2-7
CDR3 protein: CASSPGTGGGYEQYF
CDR3 DNA: TGTGCCAGCAGCCCAGGGACAGGGGGGGGGTACGAGCAGTACTTC

V gene: TRBV28
CDR3 length: 14
D gene: -
clone size: few
J gene: TRBJ2-1
CDR3 protein: CASSLVREGDEQFF
CDR3 DNA: TGTGCCAGCAGTTTAGTAAGGGAGGGGGATGAGCAGTTCTTC

V gene: TRBV7-8
CDR3 length: 15
D gene: -
clone size: once
J gene: TRBJ1-3
CDR3 protein: CASSPNAGIGNTIYF
CDR3 DNA: TGTGCCAGCAGTCCTAACGCCGGGATCGGAAACACCATATATTTT

V gene: TRBV19
CDR3 length: 14
D gene: TRBD1
clone size: -
J gene: TRBJ1-2
CDR3 protein: CASSNDRGFTGYTF
CDR3 DNA: TGTGCCAGTAGTAACGACAGGGGTTTTACGGGCTACACCTTC

V gene: TRBV28
CDR3 length: 12
D gene: -
clone size: -
J gene: TRBJ1-2
CDR3 protein: CASQSGGMAYTF
CDR3 DNA: TGTGCCAGCCAGTCCGGGGGGATGGCCTACACCTTC

V gene: TRBV19
CDR3 length: 16
D gene: TRBD1
clone size: -
J gene: TRBJ2-2
CDR3 protein: CASSIDGTGGTGELFF
CDR3 DNA: TGTGCCAGTAGTATAGACGGGACAGGGGGGACCGGGGAGCTGTTTTTT

V gene: TRBV6-5
CDR3 length: 13
D gene: -
clone size: -
J gene: TRBJ2-5
CDR3 protein: CASSLGQKETQYF
CDR3 DNA: TGTGCCAGCAGTTTAGGACAGAAAGAGACCCAGTACTTC

V gene: TRBV19
CDR3 length: 14
D gene: -
clone size: -
J gene: TRBJ1-2
CDR3 protein: CASSPPGVWYGYTF
CDR3 DNA: TGTGCCAGTAGTCCCCCCGGGGTGTGGTATGGCTACACCTTC

V gene: TRBV19
CDR3 length: 15
D gene: TRBD1
clone size: -
J gene: TRBJ2-3
CDR3 protein: CASSTWTGGTDTQYF
CDR3 DNA: TGTGCCAGTAGCACCTGGACAGGGGGCACAGATACGCAGTATTTT

V gene: TRBV7-9
CDR3 length: 14
D gene: -
clone size: -
J gene: TRBJ2-1
CDR3 protein: CASSAAEGVAEEFF
CDR3 DNA: TGTGCCAGCAGCGCAGCCGAGGGGGTGGCGGAAGAGTTCTTC

V gene: TRBV7-2
CDR3 length: 16
D gene: TRBD2
clone size: -
J gene: TRBJ2-5
CDR3 protein: CASSSLIWTSGETQYF
CDR3 DNA: TGTGCCAGCAGCTCCCTCATTTGGACTAGCGGTGAGACCCAGTACTTC

V gene: TRBV2
CDR3 length: 15
D gene: -
clone size: -
J gene: TRBJ1-3
CDR3 protein: CASSDPRRSGNTIYF
CDR3 DNA: TGTGCCAGCAGTGACCCCCGGAGATCTGGAAACACCATATATTTT

V gene: TRBV11-2
CDR3 length: 12
D gene: -
clone size: few
J gene: TRBJ1-1
CDR3 protein: CASSLLWSEAFF
CDR3 DNA: TGTGCCAGCAGCCTTCTTTGGAGTGAAGCTTTCTTT

V gene: TRBV2
CDR3 length: 15
D gene: -
clone size: -
J gene: TRBJ2-2
CDR3 protein: CASSYVLVNTGELFF
CDR3 DNA: TGTGCCAGCAGCTACGTATTGGTAAACACCGGGGAGCTGTTTTTT

V gene: TRBV2
CDR3 length: 13
D gene: TRBD2
clone size: -
J gene: TRBJ2-2
CDR3 protein: CASRGGPSGELFF
CDR3 DNA: TGTGCCAGCAGGGGAGGGCCTAGCGGGGAGCTGTTTTTT

V gene: TRBV5-4
CDR3 length: 13
D gene: -
clone size: -
J gene: TRBJ2-5
CDR3 protein: CASSLVPAETQYF
CDR3 DNA: TGTGCCAGCAGCTTGGTTCCCGCGGAGACCCAGTACTTC